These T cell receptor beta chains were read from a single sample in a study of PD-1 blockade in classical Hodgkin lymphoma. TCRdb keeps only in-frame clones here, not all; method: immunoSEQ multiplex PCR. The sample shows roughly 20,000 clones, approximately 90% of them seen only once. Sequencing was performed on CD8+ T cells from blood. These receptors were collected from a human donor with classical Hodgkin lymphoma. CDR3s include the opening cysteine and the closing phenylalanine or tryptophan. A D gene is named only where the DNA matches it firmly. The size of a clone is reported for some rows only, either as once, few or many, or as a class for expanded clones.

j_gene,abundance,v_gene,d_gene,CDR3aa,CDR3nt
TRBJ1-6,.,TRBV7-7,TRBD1,CASSPETGPHSPLHF,TGTGCCAGCAGCCCGGAGACAGGGCCCCATTCACCCCTCCACTTT
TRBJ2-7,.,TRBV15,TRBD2,CATSRDVLGGPGGEQYF,TGTGCCACCAGCAGAGATGTTTTGGGAGGGCCCGGGGGGGAGCAGTACTTC
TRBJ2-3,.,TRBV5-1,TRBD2,CASSGTSGGNTDTQYF,TGCGCCAGCAGCGGGACTAGCGGGGGGAACACAGATACGCAGTATTTT
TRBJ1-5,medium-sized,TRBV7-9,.,CASSPDYQPQHF,TGTGCCAGCAGTCCTGATTACCAGCCCCAGCATTTT
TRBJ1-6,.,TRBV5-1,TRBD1,CASSRGTGDSPLHF,TGCGCCAGCAGCAGAGGGACAGGGGATTCACCCCTCCACTTT
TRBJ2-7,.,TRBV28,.,CASRTLLQTYEQYF,TGTGCCAGCAGAACGCTATTACAGACCTACGAGCAGTACTTC
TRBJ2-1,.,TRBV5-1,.,CASSLGIPPYYNEQFF,TGCGCCAGCAGCTTGGGAATTCCCCCATACTACAATGAGCAGTTCTTC
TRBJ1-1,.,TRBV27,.,CASSLGAGLNTEAFF,TGTGCCAGCAGTTTGGGGGCAGGTCTGAACACTGAAGCTTTCTTT
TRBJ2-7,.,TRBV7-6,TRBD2,CASSPGTSSHYEQYF,TGTGCCAGCAGCCCAGGGACTAGCAGCCACTACGAGCAGTACTTC
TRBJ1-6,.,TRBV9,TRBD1,CASSPDRGDSPLHF,TGTGCCAGCAGCCCCGACAGGGGGGATTCACCCCTCCACTTT
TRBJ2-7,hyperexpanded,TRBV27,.,CASSSHLLGGEQYF,TGTGCCAGCAGTTCGCACCTACTAGGTGGGGAGCAGTACTTC
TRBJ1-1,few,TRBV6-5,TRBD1,CASSWGQGGTEAFF,TGTGCCAGCAGTTGGGGACAGGGTGGGACTGAAGCTTTCTTT
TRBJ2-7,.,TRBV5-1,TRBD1,CASSYGTGSYEQYF,TGCGCCAGCAGCTACGGGACAGGGTCCTACGAGCAGTACTTC
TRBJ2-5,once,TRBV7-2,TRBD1,CASSSRDRKETQYF,TGTGCCAGCAGCTCCCGGGACAGGAAAGAGACCCAGTACTTC
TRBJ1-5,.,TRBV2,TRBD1,CASRQGEWPQHF,TGTGCCAGCAGGCAGGGGGAATGGCCCCAGCATTTT
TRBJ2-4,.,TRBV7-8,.,CASSPEQGLAKNIQYF,TGTGCCAGCAGCCCCGAGCAGGGGCTAGCCAAAAACATTCAGTACTTC
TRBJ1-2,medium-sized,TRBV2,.,CAISSMGGYGYTF,TGTGCCATTTCAAGTATGGGGGGCTATGGCTACACCTTC
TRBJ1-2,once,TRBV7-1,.,CASSHTSRGKTYGYTF,TGTGCCAGCAGTCACACCTCACGAGGAAAGACCTATGGCTACACCTTC
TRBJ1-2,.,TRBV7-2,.,CASSLFSGYTF,TGTGCCAGCAGCTTGTTCTCTGGCTACACCTTC
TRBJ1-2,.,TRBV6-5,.,CASSYSNRVGGYTF,TGTGCCAGCAGTTACTCGAACAGGGTTGGTGGCTACACCTTC
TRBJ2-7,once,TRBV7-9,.,CASSFGGGQEVF,TGTGCCAGCAGTTTCGGCGGGGGACAGGAAGTCTTC
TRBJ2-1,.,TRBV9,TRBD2,CASSPTGRGGRNEQFF,TGTGCCAGCAGCCCCACCGGGCGGGGGGGCCGAAATGAGCAGTTCTTC
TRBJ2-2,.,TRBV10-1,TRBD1,CAVDRGPTNTGELFF,TGCGCCGTGGACAGGGGCCCGACGAACACCGGGGAGCTGTTTTTT
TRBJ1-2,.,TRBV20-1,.,CSAINYGYTF,TGCAGTGCGATTAACTATGGCTACACCTTC
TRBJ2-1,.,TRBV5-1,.,CASSLALVYNEQFF,TGCGCCAGCAGCTTGGCTCTAGTCTACAATGAGCAGTTCTTC
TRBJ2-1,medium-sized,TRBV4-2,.,CASSQGEGSYNEQFF,TGTGCCAGCAGCCAAGGGGAAGGATCCTACAATGAGCAGTTCTTC
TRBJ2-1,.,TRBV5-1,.,CASSPRSRFAGSYNEQFF,TGCGCCAGCAGCCCCCGATCCCGGTTTGCGGGGTCCTACAATGAGCAGTTCTTC
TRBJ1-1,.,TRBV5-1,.,CASSFGKNTEAFF,TGCGCCAGCAGCTTCGGGAAGAACACTGAAGCTTTCTTT
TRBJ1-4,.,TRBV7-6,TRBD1,CASSASYGDRNNEKLFF,TGTGCCAGCAGCGCTAGCTATGGGGACAGGAACAATGAAAAACTGTTTTTT
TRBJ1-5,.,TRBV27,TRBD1,CASSLAAGGQPQHF,TGTGCCAGCAGTTTAGCGGCAGGGGGTCAGCCCCAGCATTTT
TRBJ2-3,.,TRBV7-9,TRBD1,CASRKQGSDTQYF,TGTGCCAGCAGGAAACAGGGGTCAGATACGCAGTATTTT
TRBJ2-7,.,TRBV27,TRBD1,CASSWGQSSYEQYF,TGTGCCAGCAGTTGGGGACAGTCCTCCTACGAGCAGTACTTC
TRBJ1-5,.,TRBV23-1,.,CASSQSAEYSNQPQHF,TGCGCCAGCAGTCAATCGGCAGAGTATAGCAATCAGCCCCAGCATTTT
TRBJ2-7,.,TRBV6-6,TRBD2,CASSYEGGLYEQYF,TGTGCCAGCAGTTACGAGGGAGGGCTCTACGAGCAGTACTTC
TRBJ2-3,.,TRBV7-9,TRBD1,CASSSPGQGADTQYF,TGTGCCAGCAGCTCCCCGGGACAGGGGGCAGATACGCAGTATTTT
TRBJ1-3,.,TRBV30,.,CAWSLGLGSNTIYF,TGTGCCTGGAGTTTGGGACTCGGCTCCAACACCATATATTTT
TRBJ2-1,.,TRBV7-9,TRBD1,CASSYDRDSYNEQFF,TGTGCCAGCAGCTACGACAGGGACTCCTACAATGAGCAGTTCTTC
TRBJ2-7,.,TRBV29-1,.,CSVWGGLQGAPGEQYF,TGCAGCGTCTGGGGAGGTCTCCAAGGGGCGCCAGGCGAGCAGTACTTC
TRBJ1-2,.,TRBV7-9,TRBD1,CASSNRGRGYTF,TGTGCCAGCAGCAACAGGGGACGGGGCTACACCTTC
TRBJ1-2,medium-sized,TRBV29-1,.,CSSPTESNYGYTF,TGCAGTTCCCCCACGGAGTCTAACTATGGCTACACCTTC
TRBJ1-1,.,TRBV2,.,CASEVGGAVREAFF,TGTGCCAGCGAGGTCGGGGGGGCTGTTCGTGAAGCTTTCTTT
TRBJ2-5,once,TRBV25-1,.,CASSELRLGGETQYF,TGTGCCAGCAGTGAATTACGGTTGGGGGGAGAGACCCAGTACTTC
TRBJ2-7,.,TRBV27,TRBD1,CASSRDRGPDEQYF,TGTGCCAGCAGTCGGGACAGGGGGCCGGATGAGCAGTACTTC
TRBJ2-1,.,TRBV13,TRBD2,CASSFRWREGLRYNEQFF,TGTGCCAGCAGCTTTAGGTGGCGGGAGGGCCTAAGGTACAATGAGCAGTTCTTC
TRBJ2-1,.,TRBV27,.,CASSLTQVPAIDNEQFF,TGTGCCAGCAGTTTAACACAGGTGCCGGCAATCGACAATGAGCAGTTCTTC
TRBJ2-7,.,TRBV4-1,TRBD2,CASTRLADRNYEQYF,TGCGCCAGCACCCGACTAGCGGACAGAAACTACGAGCAGTACTTC
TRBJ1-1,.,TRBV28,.,CASSLPRPAEPEAFF,TGTGCCAGCAGTTTACCGCGGCCAGCCGAGCCTGAAGCTTTCTTT
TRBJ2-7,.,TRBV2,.,CASEESYEQYF,TGTGCCAGCGAAGAGTCCTACGAGCAGTACTTC
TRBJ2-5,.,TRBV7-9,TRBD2,CASSFPGGRAVETQYF,TGTGCCAGCAGCTTCCCGGGTGGGAGGGCCGTGGAGACCCAGTACTTC
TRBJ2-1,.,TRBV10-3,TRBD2,CAISGLAENNEQFF,TGTGCCATCAGTGGACTAGCGGAAAACAATGAGCAGTTCTTC
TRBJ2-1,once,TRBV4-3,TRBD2,CASSQDLAGGLPFNEQFF,TGCGCCAGCAGCCAAGATCTAGCGGGAGGGCTTCCGTTCAATGAGCAGTTCTTC
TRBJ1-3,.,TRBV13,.,CASSPQTDSGNTIYF,TGTGCCAGCAGCCCCCAGACAGACTCTGGAAACACCATATATTTT